These 10 T cell receptor beta chains came from one sample sequenced in a study of cytomegalovirus exposure and HLA in healthy donors. The PCR had 60 Vbeta and 13 Jbeta primers. Libraries were prepared by immunoSEQ multiplex PCR; TCRdb keeps only in-frame clonotypes and omits some of them. The sample has fewer than 110,000 clones; about 85% are singletons. Sequences were obtained from PBMCs. The receptors shown here come from a man aged 30 to 39 in good health and CMV-seronegative.

The chain uses TRBV7-9 and TRBJ2-2; 9 bases map to TRBD2. The germline CDR1 and CDR2 sequences are SEHNR and FQNEAQ (reference sequence). This CDR3 spans 16 amino acids. V lost 5 bases to trimming and J lost 5 bases; unmatched junction nucleotides: 9. The CDR3 coding sequence is TGTGCCAGCAGCCCCGGAGTAGCGGGAGTTACCGGGGAGCTGTTTTTT. This gives the protein CASSPGVAGVTGELFF.

Concerning this clone itself: The same CDR3 also results from other DNA sequences found in this sample. The V and J genes are TRBV5-6 and TRBJ2-7, with a weak D call TRBD2 (5 bases). Between the trimmed V and J ends, which lost 0 bases and 6 bases, there was a span of 7 bases. Germline CDR1 reads SGHDT; CDR2 reads YYEEEE. This CDR3 contains 12 residues. The CDR3 DNA reads TGTGCCAGCAGCTTGGGACGGGGCGAGCAGTACTTC. This translates into CASSLGRGEQYF.

This chain joins TRBV30 and TRBJ1-2; 7 nucleotides agree with TRBD1. With V trimmed by 3 bases and J by 3 bases, 1 base remained unmatched. This CDR3 comprises 12 residues. The germline gives CDR1 GTSNPN, CDR2 SVGIG (reference sequence). CDR3 region: CAWRGTDYGYTF. For the CDR3, the DNA is TGTGCCTGGAGGGGGACAGACTATGGCTACACCTTC.

The chain uses TRBV30 and TRBJ1-1; 7 bases fit TRBD1. This CDR3 is built from 15 residues. Germline V CDR1 and CDR2: GTSNPN, SVGIG (reference sequence). The V segment lost 2 bases and the J segment 0 bases; nucleotides outside the gene matches: 6. CDR3 sequence: CAWSPPGQLNTEAFF. CDR3 bases: TGTGCCTGGAGTCCCCCGGGACAGCTGAACACTGAAGCTTTCTTT. The full variable domain, in which reference TRBV30 and TRBJ1-1 provide the parts outside the CDR3, is SQTIHQWPATLVQPVGSPLSLECTVEGTSNPNLYWYRQAAGRGLQLLFYSVGIGQISSEVPQNLSASRPQDRQFILSSKKLLLSDSGFYLCAWSPPGQLNTEAFFGQGTRLTVV.

This chain uses TRBV7-3 with TRBJ2-7; 9 bases line up with TRBD2. CDR1 SGHTA and CDR2 FQGTGA come from the germline V gene. V gave up 4 bases and J gave up 5 bases; unmatched junction bases: 6. The CDR3 contains 14 residues. The CDR3 sequence is CASSSSGTSNEQYF. CDR3 DNA: TGTGCCAGCAGCTCGTCCGGGACTAGCAACGAGCAGTACTTC.

This clone was picked up a small number of times. V gene TRBV6-5 combines with J gene TRBJ2-3; TRBD2 matches at 11 bases. Losses at the gene ends were 2 bases for V and 6 bases for J; bases not matched to a gene: 4. The CDR3 length is 15 residues. In germline, CDR1 is MNHEY, CDR2 SVGAGI. The CDR3 DNA reads TGTGCCAGCAGTTACGGGTCTAGCGGGAGGGATACGCAGTATTTT. This sequence encodes CASSYGSSGRDTQYF.

The V gene is TRBV9, the J gene TRBJ2-6, with a possible D match to TRBD1 (5 bases). Trimming cost V 4 bases and J 2 bases, with 13 bases left between them. CDR1 is SGDLS and CDR2 is YYNGEE in the germline V gene. The CDR3 is made up of 16 amino acids. For the CDR3, the DNA is TGTGCCAGCAGCTCCCAGGGTAAACCTGGGGCCAACGTCCTGACTTTC. Translating gives CASSSQGKPGANVLTF. The full variable domain, completed using reference TRBV9 and TRBJ2-6, is DSGVTQTPKHLITATGQRVTLRCSPRSGDLSVYWYQQSLDQGLQFLIQYYNGEERAKGNILERFSAQQFPDLHSELNLSSLELGDSALYFCASSSQGKPGANVLTFGAGSRLTVL.

In DNA, the CDR3 is TGTGCCAGCAGCCTACAGGGGGCCGGGGACCGCGCTTTCTTT. This sequence encodes CASSLQGAGDRAFF. The genes are TRBV14 and TRBJ1-1, with 9 positions matching TRBD1. Germline V gene sequence: CDR1 SGHDN, CDR2 FVKESK. This CDR3 has 14 amino acids. With V trimmed by 4 bases and J by 11 bases, 11 bases remained unmatched.

The chain carries TRBV6-1 and TRBJ2-6, with a possible D match to TRBD1 (6 bases). Germline loops: CDR1 MNHNS, CDR2 SASEGT. The V and J ends lost 3 bases and 0 bases respectively, with 9 bases between them. The CDR3 is made up of 16 amino acids. CDR3 protein: CASSDQTGSGANVLTF. CDR3 bases: TGTGCCAGCAGTGACCAGACAGGCTCTGGGGCCAACGTCCTGACTTTC.

The chain is built from TRBV6-5 and TRBJ1-2, with D possibly matching TRBD1 (6 bases). V lost 10 bases and J lost 4, with 22 bases in between. Germline CDR1 reads MNHEY; CDR2 reads SVGAGI. The length of the CDR3 is 15 residues. The CDR3 DNA reads as TGTGCCATCTGGGGGGGGGCAGGGGCTAGCTATGGCTACACCTTC. This translates into CAIWGGAGASYGYTF.